This T cell receptor (beta chain) was retrieved from a study of shared clonotypes between healthy human individuals. Study as a whole: Every donor yielded three CD4 naive, three CD4 memory, two CD8 naive and one CD8 memory plate. Study-wide points: A generally larger estimated richness was seen in naive subsets than in memory subsets. Sharing across four donors was highest in naive CD4 (roughly 5%) and lowest in memory CD8 (roughly 0.4%). Tissues were not sampled, only blood, and their repertoires likely differ.

Worth noting for this clone: The target antigen is unknown. Other DNA sequences in the same sample also yield this CDR3.

This CDR3 comprises 13 residues. V was pared by 3 bases and J by 2 bases, with 3 bases of the junction left unmatched. CDR1 is SQVTM, CDR2 ANQGSEA, per germline. The protocol was immunoSEQ multiplex PCR, while the TCRdb copy is restricted to in-frame clones and leaves out a portion. The sample lists fewer than 1 million clones, about 96% occurring once. As defined, naive CD8 cells were CD45RO-negative and positively selected for CCR7, with terminally differentiated effector memory CD45RA+ cells excluded. Material for sequencing was naive CD8+ T cells sorted from blood. The V gene is TRBV29-1, the J gene TRBJ2-7; TRBD1 matches at 8 bases. The TCR originated in a man between 25 and 39 years old in good health. The CDR3 region has the DNA TGCAGCGTTGAGGGGGACAGGCCCTACGAGCAGTACTTC. Protein: CSVEGDRPYEQYF.